The rows below give T cell receptor beta chains drawn from one sample of a study of glioma-infiltrating T cells. TCRdb itself ran the multiplex PCR reads through MiXCR, one entry per CDR3 protein. Of about 190,000 distinct CDR3 sequences listed, 32% are singletons. Sequenced: glioma tissue, nonneoplastic brain tissue, or PBMCs (not recorded which). These receptors all stem from a human donor with low-grade glioma or glioblastoma, undergoing nonglioma brain surgery, or in good health (not recorded which). CDR3s include the opening cysteine and the closing phenylalanine or tryptophan. A D gene is named only where the DNA matches it firmly. Size is stated for part of the rows, as once, few or many counts, or as a class when the clone is expanded.

clone_size d_call j_call v_call cdr3_aa cdr3_nt
few TRBD2 TRBJ2-1 TRBV18 CASSPLPREAYYYNEQFF TGTGCCAGCTCACCCCTTCCCCGGGAGGCCTACTATTACAATGAGCAGTTCTTC
. TRBD1 TRBJ1-6 TRBV28 CASKIGQGRSPLHF TGTGCCAGCAAAATCGGACAGGGACGATCACCCCTCCACTTT
. TRBD2 TRBJ2-7 TRBV6-1 CASSQRPSGIFEQYF TGTGCCAGCAGCCAAAGGCCTAGCGGGATCTTCGAGCAGTACTTC
few . TRBJ2-7 TRBV12-3/TRBV12-4 CASRSQGAGEQYF TGTGCCAGCAGGTCACAGGGAGCGGGGGAGCAGTACTTC
many . TRBJ2-1 TRBV20-1 CSARYVTGAMGEQFF TGCAGTGCTAGATATGTTACGGGGGCGATGGGTGAGCAGTTCTTC
few TRBD2 TRBJ2-7 TRBV29-1 CSVEAGGGSYEQYF TGCAGCGTTGAAGCGGGAGGGGGCTCCTACGAGCAGTACTTC
many TRBD1 TRBJ1-2 TRBV6-1 CASSADRNGYTF TGTGCCAGCAGTGCGGACAGGAATGGCTACACCTTC
few TRBD1 TRBJ1-4 TRBV7-9 CASSLSQGDGEKLFF TGTGCCAGCAGCTTATCACAGGGGGATGGTGAAAAACTGTTTTTT
many . TRBJ2-7 TRBV6-5 CASSYSARGTYEQYF TGTGCCAGCAGTTACTCGGCCAGGGGAACCTACGAGCAGTACTTC
. . TRBJ2-3 TRBV11-2 CASSDIAVSGTQYF TGTGCCAGCAGCGACATTGCGGTCAGCGGTACGCAGTATTTT
many TRBD2 TRBJ2-7 TRBV7-2 CASSQVAGFYEQYF TGTGCCAGCAGCCAAGTAGCGGGGTTCTACGAGCAGTACTTC
many TRBD1 TRBJ2-3 TRBV7-2 CASSLWTGVTDTQYF TGTGCCAGCAGCCTCTGGACAGGGGTGACAGATACGCAGTATTTT
once . TRBJ1-3 TRBV19 CASKVPGSGNTIYF TGTGCCAGTAAAGTCCCCGGATCTGGAAACACCATATATTTT
many . TRBJ1-1 TRBV28 CASISPSQVDTEAFF TGTGCCAGCATCTCCCCCTCCCAAGTAGACACTGAAGCTTTCTTT
few . TRBJ1-2 TRBV4-3 CASSQANSINYGYTF TGCGCCAGCAGCCAAGCTAACAGCATTAACTATGGCTACACCTTC
many . TRBJ1-1 TRBV7-9 CASSLVAAIHTEAFF TGTGCCAGCAGCTTAGTCGCAGCAATCCACACTGAAGCTTTCTTT
many TRBD2 TRBJ2-1 TRBV12-3/TRBV12-4 CASSLAGPRDEQFF TGTGCCAGCAGTCTAGCGGGCCCTAGGGATGAGCAGTTCTTC
many . TRBJ2-5 TRBV7-2 CASSFNVLAARETQYF TGTGCCAGCAGCTTTAACGTGTTAGCGGCTAGGGAGACCCAGTACTTC
. TRBD2 TRBJ2-3 TRBV27 CASRLRMSGGTDTQYF TGTGCCAGCAGATTGAGGATGAGCGGGGGCACAGATACGCAGTATTTT
. TRBD1 TRBJ2-7 TRBV5-1 CASSPQGSTYEQYF TGCGCCAGCAGCCCACAGGGGAGTACCTACGAGCAGTACTTC
many TRBD1 TRBJ1-5 TRBV6-1 CASRLRDREYSNQPQHF TGTGCCAGCAGACTCAGGGACAGGGAGTATAGCAATCAGCCCCAGCATTTT
many TRBD1 TRBJ2-3 TRBV7-2 CASSSATGWTDTQYF TGTGCCAGCAGCTCAGCGACAGGGTGGACAGATACGCAGTATTTT
. TRBD2 TRBJ2-3 TRBV27 CASSLGEGRADTQYF TGTGCCAGCAGTTTAGGGGAGGGCCGCGCAGATACGCAGTATTTT
many TRBD1 TRBJ2-1 TRBV7-9 CASSHTGVPYNEQFF TGTGCCAGCAGCCATACAGGGGTACCCTACAATGAGCAGTTCTTC
many . TRBJ2-2 TRBV7-9 CASRDQTGELFF TGTGCCAGCAGGGACCAAACCGGGGAGCTGTTTTTT
few . TRBJ1-6 TRBV14 CASSQVEGNSPLHF TGTGCCAGCAGCCAAGTTGAGGGGAATTCACCCCTCCACTTT
few . TRBJ1-2 TRBV4-3 CASSARPILDGYTF TGCGCCAGCAGCGCGCGTCCTATTCTAGATGGCTACACCTTC
. . TRBJ1-1 TRBV28 CASSSRVHTEAFF TGTGCCAGCAGTTCTCGGGTTCACACTGAAGCTTTCTTT
many . TRBJ2-1 TRBV28 CASSFYNEQFF TGTGCCAGCAGTTTTTACAATGAGCAGTTCTTC
many TRBD2 TRBJ2-2 TRBV6-2/TRBV6-3 CASSWGPQAGPYTGELFF TGTGCCAGCAGTTGGGGACCCCAAGCGGGACCCTACACCGGGGAGCTGTTTTTT
many . TRBJ1-1 TRBV7-2 CASSLTGMSTEAFF TGTGCCAGCAGCTTAACAGGGATGTCGACTGAAGCTTTCTTT
many . TRBJ2-3 TRBV28 CASSPSRRGSTDTQYF TGTGCCAGCAGTCCGAGCCGGAGGGGGAGCACAGATACGCAGTATTTT
. . TRBJ2-5 TRBV6-5 CASSPFLGGKTQYF TGTGCCAGCAGCCCCTTCCTAGGTGGAAAGACCCAGTACTTC
. . TRBJ2-1 TRBV12-3/TRBV12-4 CASSPQGSGEQFF TGTGCCAGCAGTCCACAGGGTTCAGGTGAGCAGTTCTTC
. TRBD1 TRBJ1-1 TRBV2 CARGQGGMNTEAFF TGTGCCAGAGGACAGGGGGGGATGAACACTGAAGCTTTCTTT
many . TRBJ2-3 TRBV27 CASSSGLRDTQYF TGTGCCAGCAGTTCGGGGCTACGAGATACGCAGTATTTT
few . TRBJ2-7 TRBV7-8 CASSPTLDRIYEQYF TGTGCCAGCAGCCCAACCCTTGACAGGATCTACGAGCAGTACTTC
many . TRBJ1-1 TRBV6-1 CASSVFSLGNTEAFF TGTGCCAGCAGTGTCTTCTCTTTAGGAAACACTGAAGCTTTCTTT
. . TRBJ2-2 TRBV19 CASRVTGDNGELFF TGTGCCAGTAGGGTGACGGGAGATAACGGGGAGCTGTTTTTT
many . TRBJ2-5 TRBV28 CASSLSRRNKETQYF TGTGCCAGCAGTTTATCCCGGCGAAATAAAGAGACCCAGTACTTC
many . TRBJ2-5 TRBV11-2 CASSFTESQETQYF TGTGCCAGCAGCTTTACTGAGTCACAAGAGACCCAGTACTTC
few . TRBJ1-5 TRBV7-6 CASSLGPERYSNQPQHF TGTGCCAGCAGCTTGGGCCCCGAGAGGTATAGCAATCAGCCCCAGCATTTT
. TRBD1 TRBJ2-7 TRBV19 CARAPGNRGSYEQYF TGTGCCAGAGCTCCAGGGAACAGGGGCTCCTACGAGCAGTACTTC